What follows are 21 T cell receptor beta chains derived from one specimen sequenced in a study of human T cells and chemical hapten exposure. TCRdb itself ran the RACE reads through MiXCR, one entry per CDR3 protein. The table records 180,000 or so distinct CDR3 sequences, about 14% of them present only once. Time point described: patch test 1, 2 weeks after DPC sensitization. Treatment denoted: therapeutic diphenylcyclopropenone sensitization with weekly scalp DPC. The specimen was whole blood, collected in connection with sensitization to the hapten diphenylcyclopropenone (DPC). The receptors derive from a woman aged 30 to 39 with alopecia areata. Some clones in this sample may be carry-over from other donors' samples.

V usage is TRBV20-1 and J usage is TRBJ1-1; 8 bases match TRBD1. With V trimmed by 1 base and J by 11 bases, 18 bases remained unmatched. The germline V gene has CDR1 DFQATT and CDR2 SNEGSKA (reference sequence). CDR3 length: 16 residues. The CDR3 DNA follows: TGCAGTGCTAGAGCCAATCGAGCTGGGACAGGATGGGGCGCTTTCTTT. Translated: CSARANRAGTGWGAFF.

This clonotype occurred a few times. V usage is TRBV7-7 and J usage is TRBJ2-2; D call uncertain. V dropped 4 bases and J dropped 5 bases, with 11 bases sitting between them. The CDR3 consists of 14 residues. The germline CDR1 and CDR2 sequences are SSHAT and FNYEAQ (reference sequence). The CDR3 sequence is CASSSTLLTGELFF. The CDR3 bases are TGTGCCAGCAGCTCGACCCTGCTTACCGGGGAGCTGTTTTTT.

The chain joins TRBV11-2 to TRBJ2-1, with D possibly matching TRBD2 (5 bases). The CDR3 runs 12 residues. Looked up from germline, CDR1 is SGHAT and CDR2 is FQNNGV. V shed 1 base and J shed 13 bases, with 11 bases lying between them. The CDR3, as DNA: TGTGCCAGCAGCTTAGGACTAAACACTCAGTTCTTC. This translates into CASSLGLNTQFF.

The chain employs TRBV6-6 and TRBJ1-4, with D hard to call. This CDR3 contains 11 residues. V lost 7 bases and J lost 8, with 8 bases in between. Per the germline V gene, CDR1 is MNHNY and CDR2 is SVGAGI (reference sequence). The CDR3 DNA reads as TGTGCCAGCAAGTATGGGGAAAAACTGTTTTTT. It specifies CASKYGEKLFF.

This clonotype was picked up a small number of times. J is TRBJ1-2 and V is TRBV28; D is unresolved. From germline, CDR1 is MDHEN and CDR2 SYDVKM. Between the trimmed V and J ends, which lost 6 bases and 4 bases, there was a span of 9 bases. CDR3 size: 12 residues. CDR3: CASRADPYGYTF. CDR3 bases: TGTGCCAGCAGAGCCGATCCCTATGGCTACACCTTC.

The sample holds a few counts of this clonotype. The chain carries TRBV7-3 and TRBJ2-5; D gene uncertain. This CDR3 comprises 15 residues. Germline values: CDR1 SGHTA, CDR2 FQGTGA. Trimming left V 1 base short and J 4 bases short, with 13 bases between. The CDR3 DNA sequence: TGTGCCAGCAGCTTAAGCGGATTTGCTGGAGAGACCCAGTACTTC. This encodes CASSLSGFAGETQYF.

The gene calls are TRBV20-1 and TRBJ1-1, with no clear D. The CDR3 totals 12 residues. Germline CDR1 DFQATT, CDR2 SNEGSKA (reference sequence). V dropped 0 bases and J dropped 7 bases, with 9 bases sitting between them. CDR3 sequence: CSAREGSLEAFF. CDR3 bases: TGCAGTGCTAGAGAGGGCAGCCTTGAAGCTTTCTTT.

J is TRBJ2-2 and V is TRBV7-6; no clear D gene. The V end was cut by 2 bases, the J end by 7 bases, with 8 bases between. The CDR3 totals 13 residues. The germline V gene encodes CDR1 SGHVS and CDR2 FNYEAQ. The CDR3 nucleotides read TGTGCCAGCAGCTTATCCACGATCGGGGAGCTGTTTTTT. Protein sequence: CASSLSTIGELFF.

This clonotype was detected only a few times. The chain carries TRBV12-3 or TRBV12-4 and TRBJ1-1, with TRBD1 matching 8 bases. The junction had 21 bases not matched to a gene; V was cut back by 7 bases and J by 5 bases. The CDR3 is made up of 18 amino acids. The CDR3 loop reads CASTTSQHPTGGRTEAFF. In DNA, the CDR3 is TGTGCCAGCACCACCAGTCAACATCCTACAGGGGGTAGGACTGAAGCTTTCTTT.

The chain couples TRBV20-1 to TRBJ1-2; TRBD1 is a possible D gene (5 bases). The CDR3 runs 13 residues. Trimming left V 8 bases short and J 4 bases short, with 17 bases between. Germline V gene lookup returns CDR1 DFQATT and CDR2 SNEGSKA (reference sequence). Here the CDR3 DNA reads TGCAGTTTCACCAGGGAAGTGATCTATGGCTACACCTTC. Translation gives CSFTREVIYGYTF.

The rearrangement links TRBV7-2 to TRBJ1-2; D gene unclear. Germline CDR1 and CDR2: SGHTA and FQGNSA. With 1 base removed from V and 6 bases from J, the gap between germline ends came to 15 bases. The length of the CDR3 is 15 residues. CDR3 bases: TGTGCCAGCAGCTTAGTTGGACTACTCCAGAATGGCTACACCTTC. It encodes CASSLVGLLQNGYTF.

The chain employs TRBV29-1 and TRBJ1-1, with no clear D. The CDR3 is 10 residues long. In germline, CDR1 is SQVTM, CDR2 ANQGSEA. V was pared by 0 bases and J by 11 bases, with 7 bases between. CDR3 bases: TGCAGCGTTGAAGACGCTTTGGCTTTCTTT. Residues: CSVEDALAFF.

This chain joins TRBV20-1 and TRBJ2-3; 9 bases map to TRBD2. This CDR3 region has 14 residues. Trimming removed 5 bases from V and 4 bases from J; junction bases left unmatched: 7. Looked up from germline, CDR1 is DFQATT and CDR2 is SNEGSKA (reference sequence). The CDR3 nucleotides are TGCAGTGCTGCCCTTGGACTAGCGTCAGATACGCAGTATTTT. It yields the protein CSAALGLASDTQYF.

This clonotype was counted a few times. The J gene is TRBJ1-1, the V gene TRBV28; TRBD1 is a possible D gene (6 bases). Germline V lookup: CDR1 MDHEN, CDR2 SYDVKM. V was trimmed by 7 bases and J by 1 base, leaving 13 bases between them. This CDR3 region has 14 residues. This chain's CDR3 is CASTGWDKNTEAFF. In nucleotides, the CDR3 is TGTGCCAGCACAGGGTGGGACAAGAACACTGAAGCTTTCTTT.

The sample holds a few counts of this clonotype. V usage is TRBV18 and J usage is TRBJ2-5; D unclear. Germline lookup yields CDR1 KGHSH and CDR2 LQKENI. The germline V and J ends were trimmed by 0 bases and 5 bases, with 10 bases remaining between them. This CDR3 spans 14 amino acids. The CDR3 protein is CASSPPSSSETQYF. CDR3 bases: TGTGCCAGCTCACCACCGAGCTCGTCCGAGACCCAGTACTTC.

Turning to this clonotype: A much larger clone sits a single nucleotide away, making a read error possible. This chain links TRBV2 with TRBJ1-1; 7 nucleotides line up with TRBD1. This CDR3 is 11 amino acids long. Germline V gene data show CDR1 as SNHLY and CDR2 as FYNNEI. Losses at the gene ends were 10 bases for V and 10 bases for J; bases not matched to a gene: 9. The CDR3 region is CAIRGQIRAFF. The CDR3 nucleotides are TGTGCCATCAGGGGACAGATACGAGCTTTCTTT.

This clonotype has just a few counts. The rearrangement links TRBV29-1 to TRBJ2-1, with D possibly matching TRBD2 (5 bases). This CDR3 region has 15 residues. The V end lost 6 bases, the J end lost 2 bases, and 17 bases lay between the germline ends. The germline V gene encodes CDR1 SQVTM and CDR2 ANQGSEA. The CDR3 loop is CSVDVNRGPYNEQFF. The CDR3 DNA is TGCAGCGTAGACGTCAACCGGGGTCCCTACAATGAGCAGTTCTTC.

The chain combines TRBV7-8 with TRBJ2-3; 9 positions agree with TRBD2. CDR3 size: 17 residues. V trimming: 5 bases; J trimming: 0 bases; junction bases outside the gene matches: 9. CDR1 and CDR2 (germline): SGHVS, FQNEAQ. The DNA of the CDR3 is TGTGCCAGCAGCCCGATAAGACTAGCGGAGAGCACAGATACGCAGTATTTT. It encodes CASSPIRLAESTDTQYF.

The chain carries TRBV28 and TRBJ1-4, with 9 nucleotides matching TRBD1. V was clipped by 8 bases and J by 6 bases; unmatched bases: 1. CDR3 length equals 12 residues. Germline V gene data show CDR1 as MDHEN and CDR2 as SYDVKM. The CDR3 DNA follows: TGTGCCAGCGGGACAGGGCATGAAAAACTGTTTTTT. It translates to CASGTGHEKLFF.

The V gene is TRBV25-1, the J gene TRBJ2-7; D is unclear. The CDR3 sequence is 14 residues long. Trimming left V 1 base short and J 6 bases short, with 13 bases between. Germline assignment: CDR1 MGHDK and CDR2 SYGVNS. This CDR3 reads CASSELREVGEQYF. The CDR3 DNA reads as TGTGCCAGCAGTGAATTGCGAGAGGTCGGCGAGCAGTACTTC.

This clonotype was seen only a few times. The chain combines TRBV4-2 with TRBJ2-7, with 7 bases matching TRBD1. The CDR3 contains 15 residues. The V gene end was trimmed by 4 bases and the J gene end by 2 bases; junction bases not matched to a gene: 8. CDR1 is LGHNA, CDR2 YNFKEQ, per germline. Here the CDR3 reads CASSRDRAAAYEQYF. The CDR3 DNA follows: TGTGCCAGCAGCCGCGACAGGGCTGCAGCCTACGAGCAGTACTTC.